The 8 T cell receptor beta chains below were found in one sample sequenced in a study of blood T cell repertoires in COVID-19 (dated by TCRdb to the early 2020s). Libraries were constructed by the immunoSEQ multiplex PCR assay. TCRdb retrieved this table from immuneACCESS and kept in-frame rearrangements only. Not all clones are present; in checked studies, unresolved V genes account for under half, and no reason is known for the remainder. A total of around 50,000 clones appear in this sample, less than 90% of them only once. The biggest ten clones account for about 5.8% of the sample. Sequencing used peripheral blood. These receptors were taken from a human donor in a cohort sampled during active COVID-19.

The chain recombines TRBV5-1 with TRBJ2-1; 8 bases map to TRBD2. Germline-derived CDR1 and CDR2 are SGHRS and YFSETQ. Unmatched junction bases numbered 14, after V lost 4 bases and J lost 8 bases. The CDR3 covers 16 residues. This CDR3 reads CASSLSSGVIGYEQFF. CDR3 nucleotide sequence: TGCGCCAGCAGCCTGAGTAGCGGGGTAATAGGGTATGAGCAGTTCTTC.

The rearrangement links TRBV2 to TRBJ2-7, with TRBD2 matching over 15 bases. From germline, CDR1 is SNHLY and CDR2 FYNNEI. The CDR3 is 17 amino acids. Germline trimming cut 3 bases from V and 5 bases from J; bases unmatched to any gene: 8. The CDR3 nucleotides read TGTGCCAGCAGTGATCGGACTAGCGGGGGGGCCGTCCACGAGCAGTACTTC. It yields the protein CASSDRTSGGAVHEQYF.

The J gene is TRBJ1-2, the V gene TRBV27; perhaps TRBD1 as D (6 bases). V lost 6 bases, J lost 6 bases, and 11 bases lay in between. This CDR3 spans 12 amino acids. From germline, CDR1 is MNHEY and CDR2 SMNVEV (reference sequence). DNA of the CDR3: TGTGCCAGCAGAATGGGGGCCCATGGCTACACCTTC. Amino acids: CASRMGAHGYTF.

Comments on this clone: Other DNA sequences of this sample code for an identical CDR3. J is TRBJ1-2 and V is TRBV7-2; no firm D call. V was cut by 5 bases and J by 2 bases, with 9 bases left in between. The CDR3 is 13 residues long. Per germline, CDR1 SGHTA and CDR2 FQGNSA. This chain's CDR3 is CASSPRGNYGYTF. In nucleotides, the CDR3 is TGTGCCAGCAGCCCTCGAGGGAACTATGGCTACACCTTC.

This clone has just one count. Here the CDR3 reads CASRLGGTQSNQPQHF. The DNA for the CDR3 is TGTGCCAGCAGATTAGGAGGGACCCAGAGCAATCAGCCCCAGCATTTT. The V gene is TRBV2, the J gene TRBJ1-5; a weak D match, TRBD1 (5 bases). Germline V lookup: CDR1 SNHLY, CDR2 FYNNEI. The CDR3 consists of 16 residues. Trimming removed 6 bases from V and 1 base from J, with 16 bases in between.

The V and J genes are TRBV18 and TRBJ2-3, with D possibly matching TRBD1 (6 bases). The V end lost 0 bases, the J end lost 8 bases, and 9 bases lay between the germline ends. Germline V gene lookup returns CDR1 KGHSH and CDR2 LQKENI. The CDR3 has 13 amino acids. CDR3 amino acids: CASSPPVGGTQYF. CDR3 nucleotides: TGTGCCAGCTCACCACCGGTAGGGGGTACGCAGTATTTT.

The CDR3 region is CASSTSGLSEFF. CDR3 coding DNA: TGTGCCAGCAGCACCTCAGGGTTGTCGGAGTTCTTC. The rearrangement links TRBV3-1 (or the pseudogene TRBV3-2) to TRBJ2-1; possible D gene TRBD1, 5 bases. V lost 5 bases and J lost 14, with 16 bases in between. This CDR3 region has 12 residues. Germline CDR1 is LGHDT and CDR2 is YNNKEL (reference sequence).

The rearrangement joins TRBV19 to TRBJ2-7; perhaps TRBD2 as D (6 bases). Looked up from germline, CDR1 is LNHDA and CDR2 is SQIVND (reference sequence). This CDR3 is 13 amino acids long. V was cut by 10 bases and J by 0 bases, with 13 bases left in between. CDR3 DNA sequence: TGTGCCACCGGGGGTGACACCTCCTACGAGCAGTACTTC. Translated, it gives CATGGDTSYEQYF.